Described below is a single T cell receptor beta chain sequence and its context. Clones were read by immunoSEQ multiplex PCR, and TCRdb kept only the in-frame ones, dropping some. Found here are about 61,000 clones, more than 90% of them singletons; the top ten hold around 3.3%. This CDR3 has 14 amino acids. V was shortened by 3 bases and J by 2 bases, with 11 bases between the two germline ends. Germline V gene data show CDR1 as SGHNT and CDR2 as YYREEE (reference sequence). The data originate from a study of T cell changes during pregnancy in multiple sclerosis. This sequence joins TRBV5-4 and TRBJ1-1, with D possibly being TRBD1 (5 bases). The sequence derives from a female donor in good health, enrolled as a control in a pregnancy study. The source was peripheral blood, collected in the first trimester of pregnancy. The CDR3 loop is CASSSWGINTEAFF. CDR3 nucleotides: TGTGCCAGCAGCTCCTGGGGCATAAACACTGAAGCTTTCTTT.